This record looks at one TCR beta chain sequence and its context. What it binds is unknown. In the PCR, 60 Vbeta and 13 Jbeta primers were used. Method: immunoSEQ multiplex PCR; TCRdb's copy keeps in-frame clones and lacks some. The top ten hold around 0.51% of the sample, which has around 150,000 clones, roughly 87% seen once. The data are from a study of cytomegalovirus exposure and HLA in healthy donors. Across the whole study: In an early release, HLA-typed donors contributed about 79 million unique TCR sequences.

Study results and caveats: Donors were assumed by presence/absence analyses to have roughly uniform sequencing depth. The records held CMV serostatus as the only immune exposure information. The number of N-insertions in an Asian-associated ancestry cluster was reportedly below the 666-donor mean in a later analysis.

Germline V CDR1 and CDR2: LGHNA, YSLEER. The CDR3 covers 12 residues. V gave up 5 bases and J gave up 11 bases, with 15 bases separating them. This TCR came from a woman aged 40 to 49 in good health and CMV-seronegative. The chain combines TRBV4-3 with TRBJ2-5; TRBD2 might be the D (7 bases). The specimen was PBMCs. CDR3 bases: TGCGCCAGCAGCTCAACAGGGCGGGAGCAGTACTTC. Residues: CASSSTGREQYF.